This T cell receptor beta chain was sequenced for a study of T cells in Graves' hyperthyroidism and ophthalmopathy. This clonotype was found many times. RNA transcripts provided the source from which TCR beta CDR3 regions were amplified. First-round RT-PCR with HTBI primers amplified the TCR CDR3 region. MiXCR, applied by TCRdb to the multiplex PCR reads, yields one record per CDR3 protein. This table has some 490,000 distinct CDR3 sequences, about 20% appearing once. V was clipped by 7 bases and J by 7 bases, with 11 bases between them. This CDR3 comprises 13 residues. The germline V gene has CDR1 SNHLY and CDR2 FYNNEI.

The J gene is TRBJ1-6, the V gene TRBV2, with TRBD1 as a possible D gene (5 bases). This receptor was identified in a woman aged 70 to 79 with Graves' ophthalmopathy. Sequencing used blood. The CDR3 sequence: CASTSGGNSPLHF. CDR3 bases: TGTGCCAGCACCTCGGGGGGGAATTCACCCCTCCACTTT.